This TCR beta chain came from a study of T cell responses to AZD1222 COVID-19 vaccine. A single count supports this clone. Its cognate antigen is unknown. Findings and caveats of the study: Nearly half of spike-specific TCRs reportedly target unmutated variant regions. Clonal diversity was possibly underestimated, and white British individuals and females predominated among donors. The study identified only 6 or 7 AZD1222 recipients as seropositive at baseline. Repertoires in all cases were sampled only once the peak T cell response had passed.

V gave up 3 bases and J gave up 5 bases, with 17 bases separating them. CDR3 length: 15 residues. In germline, CDR1 is KGHSH, CDR2 LQKENI. Generated by immunoSEQ multiplex PCR, the TCRdb table keeps only in-frame clones and is missing some. Of 180,000 or so clones in the sample, roughly 94% are singletons; the top ten hold about 0.64%. The rearrangement links TRBV18 to TRBJ2-7; perhaps TRBD2 as D (7 bases). The source is an adult in good health. The source material was peripheral blood, sampled on day 0 of AZD1222 vaccination. CDR3: CASSPKRQAGDEQYF. The CDR3 DNA follows: TGTGCCAGCTCACCCAAACGACAGGCGGGGGACGAGCAGTACTTC. The full variable domain, in which reference TRBV18 and TRBJ2-7 provide the parts outside the CDR3, is NAGVMQNPRHLVRRRGQEARLRCSPMKGHSHVYWYRQLPEEGLKFMVYLQKENIIDESGMPKERFSAEFPKEGPSILRIQQVVRGDSAAYFCASSPKRQAGDEQYFGPGTRLTVT.